This T cell receptor beta chain comes out of a study of blood T cell repertoires in COVID-19. Overall study context: Samples came from the United States, Italy and Spain, spanning acute and convalescent COVID-19.

Profiled with immunoSEQ multiplex PCR; TCRdb holds only in-frame clones, not every one. The sample contains 250,000 to 300,000 clones, about nine tenths of which appear only once. Clinical histories supplied by participants themselves formed the basis of cohort assignment. A single count supports this clone. CDR3 length equals 16 residues. Germline CDR1 SEHNR, CDR2 FQNEAQ (reference sequence). V dropped 1 base and J dropped 0 bases, with 10 bases sitting between them. The clonotype was recovered from a woman between 45 and 60 years old who had been exposed to COVID-19. The chain combines TRBV7-9 with TRBJ1-3, with D possibly TRBD1 on 6 matching bases. The material sequenced was PBMCs or T cells enriched from blood (not recorded which). CDR3 sequence: CASSLEGVYSGNTIYF. DNA of the CDR3: TGTGCCAGCAGCTTAGAGGGGGTATACTCTGGAAACACCATATATTTT.